The entry below describes one T cell receptor beta chain. This clonotype showed up many times. Its antigen target is currently unknown. Within one base of it there is no much larger clone, and no base qualities were kept. This sample is part of a study of T-cell memory formation after mild COVID-19 (dated by TCRdb to about 2021). In the study overall: TCR sequence clusters from the two donors were largely donor specific. Two young, previously healthy adult volunteers, one female and one male, were included in the cohort. T-cell clones expanding and contracting after mild COVID-19 in a couple of donors were tracked by longitudinal TCRalpha and TCRbeta repertoire sequencing.

PBMCs were isolated by Ficoll-Paque density gradient centrifugation. TCRdb shows the sequencer as Illumina NovaSeq 6000. cDNA libraries for TCRalpha and TCRbeta were prepared by 5'RACE using constant-segment primers, with sample barcodes and unique molecular identifiers added. Trizol reagent was used to extract RNA from every sample. Amplification of the libraries took two PCR steps, and the second step added a second sample barcode plus Illumina TruSeq adapters. The libraries were sequenced on an Illumina NovaSeq using 2 x 150 bp paired-end reads. The paper's data handling went like this. Demultiplexing of reads and collapsing into UMI-guided consensus sequences were performed with migec v1.2.7. Using mixcr v2.1.11, the UMI consensuses were aligned to TRA and TRB V and J templates and assembled into clonotypes. Clonotypes were classified as expanded or contracted when called significant by both edgeR and NoisET, with noise models trained on biological replicates. For edgeR calls, a false discovery rate-adjusted p below 0.01 and a log2 fold-change threshold of 1 were applied. As an exploratory analysis of dynamics, max-normalized trajectories of the 1000 most abundant clonotypes were examined by PCA with hierarchical clustering. Separately sequenced CD4+ and CD8+ repertoires were used to assign the CD4 or CD8 phenotype of responding clones. TCRdb trimmed the raw reads at Q25, called clones with MiXCR and kept productive beta chains. Under each unique CDR3 protein, matching rows form one entry showing the most common genes and DNA. It is TCRdb's table, rather than the study itself, that gives the V and J calls and clone size. This sample is represented by 450,000 to 650,000 distinct CDR3 sequences; about 20% of them were singletons. In total, the top ten clones hold under 15% of the sample.

The study at large found these results: The study covered only a couple of mild cases, and larger cohorts including severe cases with pre-infection samples were considered necessary. From day 15 to 85, contracting clones showed balanced CD4/CD8 phenotypes, whereas a second wave of clones that expanded from day 15 to 37 leaned towards CD4+. Contracting CD4+ clones were located mainly in the CM and EM memory subsets, whereas CD8+ clones were found to be enriched in EMRA. Whether the second-wave clones peaking on day 37 were SARS-CoV-2 specific was not confirmed. Some responding clones were found in pre-infection memory, which suggests that pre-existing cross-reactive memory T cells took part in the SARS-CoV-2 response.

Spanning cysteine to phenylalanine, the CDR3 consists of 15 amino acids. Only the CDR3 DNA is retained, 45 bases long and in frame from the first base. V and J lose 2 bases and 3 bases, and a span of 11 bases separates them. This receptor chain uses TRBV12-3 or TRBV12-4 and TRBJ1-5; a tentative D match to TRBD1 spans 6 bases. This clonotype originated in an adult woman who had mild COVID-19 (a few samples of this study predate the infection). The sample titles of this study are shuffled in the database, so cell type and time point are left out; the donor was told from shared clones. Specimen: PBMCs or a T cell subset sorted from them (not recorded which). The DNA is TGTGCCAGCAGTTTATCCGGACAGCCCAATCAGCCCCAGCATTTT. Translation gives CASSLSGQPNQPQHF.